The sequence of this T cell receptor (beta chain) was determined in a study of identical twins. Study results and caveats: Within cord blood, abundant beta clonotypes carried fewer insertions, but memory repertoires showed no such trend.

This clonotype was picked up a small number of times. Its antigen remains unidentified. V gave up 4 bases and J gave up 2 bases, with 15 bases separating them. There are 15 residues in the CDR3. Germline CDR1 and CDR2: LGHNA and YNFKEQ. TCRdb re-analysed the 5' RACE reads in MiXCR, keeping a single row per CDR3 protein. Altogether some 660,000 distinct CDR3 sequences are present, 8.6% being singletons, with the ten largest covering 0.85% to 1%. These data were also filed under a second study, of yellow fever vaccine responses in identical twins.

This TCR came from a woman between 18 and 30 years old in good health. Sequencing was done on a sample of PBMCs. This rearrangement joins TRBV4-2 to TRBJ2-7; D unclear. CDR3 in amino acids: CASSPTHASPYEQYF. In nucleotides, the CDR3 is TGTGCCAGCAGCCCCACCCACGCAAGTCCCTACGAGCAGTACTTC.